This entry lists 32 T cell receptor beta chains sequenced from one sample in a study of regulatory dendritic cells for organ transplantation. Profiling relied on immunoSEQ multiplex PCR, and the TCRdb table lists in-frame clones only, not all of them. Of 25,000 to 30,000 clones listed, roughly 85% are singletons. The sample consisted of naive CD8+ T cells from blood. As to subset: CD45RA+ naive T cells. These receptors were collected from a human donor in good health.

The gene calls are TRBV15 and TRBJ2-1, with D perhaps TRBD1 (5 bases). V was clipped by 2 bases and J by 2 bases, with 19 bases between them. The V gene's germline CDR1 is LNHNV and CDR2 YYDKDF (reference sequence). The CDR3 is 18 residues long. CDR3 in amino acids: CATSRITGTRWTYNEQFF. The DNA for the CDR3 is TGTGCCACCAGCAGAATCACAGGTACGCGGTGGACCTACAATGAGCAGTTCTTC. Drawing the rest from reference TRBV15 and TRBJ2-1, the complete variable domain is DAMVIQNPRYQVTQFGKPVTLSCSQTLNHNVMYWYQQKSSQAPKLLFHYYDKDFNNEADTPDNFQSRRPNTSFCFLDIRSPGLGDTAMYLCATSRITGTRWTYNEQFFGPGTRLTVL.

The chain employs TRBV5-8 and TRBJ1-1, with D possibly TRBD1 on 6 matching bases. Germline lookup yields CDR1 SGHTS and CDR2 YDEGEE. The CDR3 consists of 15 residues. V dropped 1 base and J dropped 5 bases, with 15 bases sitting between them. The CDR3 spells CASSLYGGASTEAFF. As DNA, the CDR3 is TGTGCCAGCAGCTTGTATGGGGGGGCGTCGACTGAAGCTTTCTTT.

CDR3 in DNA: TGTGCCAGCTCCGGAGGTACCGGGGCCAACGTCCTGACTTTC. This gives the protein CASSGGTGANVLTF. The V gene is TRBV18, the J gene TRBJ2-6; TRBD2 might be the D (5 bases). V dropped 6 bases and J dropped 4 bases, with 10 bases sitting between them. CDR1 and CDR2 (germline): KGHSH, LQKENI. The CDR3 covers 14 residues.

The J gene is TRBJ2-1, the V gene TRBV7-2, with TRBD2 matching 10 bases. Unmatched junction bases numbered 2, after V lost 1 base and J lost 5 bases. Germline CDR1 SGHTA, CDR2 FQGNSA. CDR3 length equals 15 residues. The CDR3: CASSLVAGGHNEQFF. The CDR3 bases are TGTGCCAGCAGCTTAGTAGCGGGGGGACACAATGAGCAGTTCTTC.

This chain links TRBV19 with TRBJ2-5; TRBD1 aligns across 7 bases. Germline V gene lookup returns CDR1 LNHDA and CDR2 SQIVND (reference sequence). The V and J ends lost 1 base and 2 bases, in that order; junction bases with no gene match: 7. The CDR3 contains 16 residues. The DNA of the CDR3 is TGTGCCAGTAGTATAGGAGCCGGACAGGCTCAAGAGACCCAGTACTTC. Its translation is CASSIGAGQAQETQYF.

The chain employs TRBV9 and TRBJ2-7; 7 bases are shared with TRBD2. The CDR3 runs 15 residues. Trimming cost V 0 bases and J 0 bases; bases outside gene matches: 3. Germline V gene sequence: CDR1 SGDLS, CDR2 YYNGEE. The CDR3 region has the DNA TGTGCCAGCAGCGTAGGCGGGGACTACTCCTACGAGCAGTACTTC. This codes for CASSVGGDYSYEQYF.

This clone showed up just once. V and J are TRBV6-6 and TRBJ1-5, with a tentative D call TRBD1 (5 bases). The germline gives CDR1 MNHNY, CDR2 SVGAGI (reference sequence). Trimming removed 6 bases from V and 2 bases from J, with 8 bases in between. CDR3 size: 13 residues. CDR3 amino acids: CASSPGGNQPQHF. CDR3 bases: TGTGCCAGCAGCCCGGGGGGCAATCAGCCCCAGCATTTT.

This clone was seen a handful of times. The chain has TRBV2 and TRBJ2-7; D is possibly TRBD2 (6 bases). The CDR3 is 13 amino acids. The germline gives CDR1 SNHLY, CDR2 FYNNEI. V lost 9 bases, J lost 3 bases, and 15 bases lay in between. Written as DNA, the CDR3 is TGTGCCAGTGGAGGGCTAGGGATCTACGAGCAGTACTTC. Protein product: CASGGLGIYEQYF.

The CDR3 nucleotides are TGCGCCAGCAGCCGAGAGCCAGATCCAGGGACAGGGAACACCGGGGAGCTGTTTTTT. Encoded protein: CASSREPDPGTGNTGELFF. The V and J genes are TRBV4-1 and TRBJ2-2; 8 bases align to TRBD1. J lost 1 base, V lost 4 bases, and 14 bases had no gene match. This CDR3 contains 19 residues. Germline assignment: CDR1 MGHRA and CDR2 YSYEKL.

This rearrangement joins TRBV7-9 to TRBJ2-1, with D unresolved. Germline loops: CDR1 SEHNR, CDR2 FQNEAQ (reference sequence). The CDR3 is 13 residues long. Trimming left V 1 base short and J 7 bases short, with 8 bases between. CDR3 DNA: TGTGCCAGCAGCTTAGGGAGAATAAATGAGCAGTTCTTC. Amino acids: CASSLGRINEQFF.

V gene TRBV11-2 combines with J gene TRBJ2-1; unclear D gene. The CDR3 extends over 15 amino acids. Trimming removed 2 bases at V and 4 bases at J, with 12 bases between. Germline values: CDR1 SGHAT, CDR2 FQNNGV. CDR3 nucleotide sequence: TGTGCCAGCAGCTTACCGCTACCACAGTACAATGAGCAGTTCTTC. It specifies CASSLPLPQYNEQFF.

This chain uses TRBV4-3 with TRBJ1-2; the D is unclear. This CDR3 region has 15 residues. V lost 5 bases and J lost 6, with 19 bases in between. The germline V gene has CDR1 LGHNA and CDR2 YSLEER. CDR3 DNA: TGCGCCAGCAGCACCCGGGAGGGCGGGAACGATGGCTACACCTTC. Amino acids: CASSTREGGNDGYTF.

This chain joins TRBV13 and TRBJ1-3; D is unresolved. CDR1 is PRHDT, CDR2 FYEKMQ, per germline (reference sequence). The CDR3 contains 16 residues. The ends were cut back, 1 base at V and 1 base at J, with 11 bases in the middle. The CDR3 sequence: CASSLVSASSGNTIYF. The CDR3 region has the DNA TGTGCCAGCAGCTTAGTGTCAGCGTCTTCTGGAAACACCATATATTTT.

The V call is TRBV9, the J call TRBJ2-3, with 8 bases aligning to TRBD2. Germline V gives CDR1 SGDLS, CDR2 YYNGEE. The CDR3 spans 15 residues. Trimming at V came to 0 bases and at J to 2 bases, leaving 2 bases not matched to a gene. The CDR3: CASSVGGGFTDTQYF. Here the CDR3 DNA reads TGTGCCAGCAGCGTAGGCGGGGGGTTCACAGATACGCAGTATTTT. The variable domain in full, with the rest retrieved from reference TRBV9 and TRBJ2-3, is DSGVTQTPKHLITATGQRVTLRCSPRSGDLSVYWYQQSLDQGLQFLIQYYNGEERAKGNILERFSAQQFPDLHSELNLSSLELGDSALYFCASSVGGGFTDTQYFGPGTRLTVL.

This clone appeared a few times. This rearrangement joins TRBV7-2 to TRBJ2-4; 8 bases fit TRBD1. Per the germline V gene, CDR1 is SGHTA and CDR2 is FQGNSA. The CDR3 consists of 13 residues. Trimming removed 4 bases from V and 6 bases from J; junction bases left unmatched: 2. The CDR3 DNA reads TGTGCCAGCAGCTCCGGACAGGGAAACATTCAGTACTTC. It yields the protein CASSSGQGNIQYF.

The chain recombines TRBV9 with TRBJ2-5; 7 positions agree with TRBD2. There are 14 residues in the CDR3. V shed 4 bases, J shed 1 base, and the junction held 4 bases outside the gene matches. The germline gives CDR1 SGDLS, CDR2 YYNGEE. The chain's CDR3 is CASSLGLTQETQYF. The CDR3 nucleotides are TGTGCCAGCAGCCTGGGACTAACCCAAGAGACCCAGTACTTC.

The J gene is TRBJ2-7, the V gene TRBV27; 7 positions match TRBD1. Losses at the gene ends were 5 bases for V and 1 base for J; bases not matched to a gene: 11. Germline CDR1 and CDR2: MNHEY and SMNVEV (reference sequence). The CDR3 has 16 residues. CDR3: CASSVIGTAFSYEQYF. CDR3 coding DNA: TGTGCCAGCAGTGTTATCGGGACAGCTTTTTCCTACGAGCAGTACTTC.

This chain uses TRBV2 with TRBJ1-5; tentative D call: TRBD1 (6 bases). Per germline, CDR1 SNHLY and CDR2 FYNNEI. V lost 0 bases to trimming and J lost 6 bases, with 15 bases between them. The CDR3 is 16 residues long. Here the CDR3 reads CASSEAVRGSGQPQHF. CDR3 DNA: TGTGCCAGCAGTGAAGCGGTCAGGGGCTCGGGTCAGCCCCAGCATTTT.

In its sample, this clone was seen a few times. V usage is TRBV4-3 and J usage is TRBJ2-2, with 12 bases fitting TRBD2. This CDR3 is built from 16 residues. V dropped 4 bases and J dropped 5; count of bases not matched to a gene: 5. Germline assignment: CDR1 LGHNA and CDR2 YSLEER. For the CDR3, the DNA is TGCGCCAGCAGCCCTTCTAGCGGGGGGGGTACCGGGGAGCTGTTTTTT. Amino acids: CASSPSSGGGTGELFF.

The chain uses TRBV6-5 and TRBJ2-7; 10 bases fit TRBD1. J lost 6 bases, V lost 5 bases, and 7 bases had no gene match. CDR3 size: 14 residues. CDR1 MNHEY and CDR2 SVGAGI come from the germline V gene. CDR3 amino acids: CASSTPGQGPEQYF. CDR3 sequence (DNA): TGTGCCAGCAGTACCCCGGGACAGGGGCCCGAGCAGTACTTC.

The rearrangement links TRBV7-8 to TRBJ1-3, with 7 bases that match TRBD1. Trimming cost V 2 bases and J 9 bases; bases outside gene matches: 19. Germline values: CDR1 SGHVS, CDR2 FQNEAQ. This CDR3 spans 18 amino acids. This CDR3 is CASSLFFSGTDSGATIYF. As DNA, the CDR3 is TGTGCCAGCAGCTTATTCTTTAGCGGGACAGACTCAGGGGCCACCATATATTTT.

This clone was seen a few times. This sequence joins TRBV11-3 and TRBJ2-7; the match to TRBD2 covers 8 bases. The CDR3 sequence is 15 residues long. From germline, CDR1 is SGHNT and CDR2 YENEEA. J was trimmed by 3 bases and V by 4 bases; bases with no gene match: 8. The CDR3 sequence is CASSSRSGVLYEQYF. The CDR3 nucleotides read TGTGCCAGCAGCTCCCGTAGCGGGGTCCTCTACGAGCAGTACTTC.

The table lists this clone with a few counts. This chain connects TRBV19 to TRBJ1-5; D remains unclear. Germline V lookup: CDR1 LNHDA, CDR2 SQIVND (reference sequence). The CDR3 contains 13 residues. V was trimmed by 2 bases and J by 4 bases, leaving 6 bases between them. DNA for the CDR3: TGTGCCAGTAGTATACTCCAGAATCAGCCCCAGCATTTT. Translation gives CASSILQNQPQHF.

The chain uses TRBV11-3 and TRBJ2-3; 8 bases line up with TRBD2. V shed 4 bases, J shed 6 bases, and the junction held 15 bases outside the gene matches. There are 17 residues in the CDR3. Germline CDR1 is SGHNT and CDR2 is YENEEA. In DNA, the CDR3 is TGTGCCAGCAGCTCGACCCCCGGGAGGGGAGAGGCGGATACGCAGTATTTT. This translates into CASSSTPGRGEADTQYF.

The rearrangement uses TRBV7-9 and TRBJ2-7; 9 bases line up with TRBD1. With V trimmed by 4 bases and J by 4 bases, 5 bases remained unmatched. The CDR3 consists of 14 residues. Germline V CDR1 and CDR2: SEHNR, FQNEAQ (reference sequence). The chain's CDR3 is CASSSGTGTYEQYF. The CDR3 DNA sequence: TGTGCCAGCAGCTCCGGGACAGGGACGTACGAGCAGTACTTC. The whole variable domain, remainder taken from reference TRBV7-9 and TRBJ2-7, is DTGVSQNPRHKITKRGQNVTFRCDPISEHNRLYWYRQTLGQGPEFLTYFQNEAQLEKSRLLSDRFSAERPKGSFSTLEIQRTEQGDSAMYLCASSSGTGTYEQYFGPGTRLTVT.

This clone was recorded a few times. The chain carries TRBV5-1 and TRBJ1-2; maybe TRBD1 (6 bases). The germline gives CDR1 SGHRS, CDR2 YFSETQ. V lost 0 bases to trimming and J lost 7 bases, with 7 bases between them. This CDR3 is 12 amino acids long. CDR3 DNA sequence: TGCGCCAGCAGCTTGGACAGGGTTGGCTACACCTTC. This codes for CASSLDRVGYTF. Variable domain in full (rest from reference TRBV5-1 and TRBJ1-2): KAGVTQTPRYLIKTRGQQVTLSCSPISGHRSVSWYQQTPGQGLQFLFEYFSETQRNKGNFPGRFSGRQFSNSRSEMNVSTLELGDSALYLCASSLDRVGYTFGSGTRLTVV.

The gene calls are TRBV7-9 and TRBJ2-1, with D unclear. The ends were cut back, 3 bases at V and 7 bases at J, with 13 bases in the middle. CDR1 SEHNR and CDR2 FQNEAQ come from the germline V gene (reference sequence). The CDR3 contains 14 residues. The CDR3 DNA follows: TGTGCCAGCAGCTTCAGGCCTCCTCCAAATGAGCAGTTCTTC. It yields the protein CASSFRPPPNEQFF. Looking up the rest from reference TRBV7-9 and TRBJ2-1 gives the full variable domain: DTGVSQNPRHKITKRGQNVTFRCDPISEHNRLYWYRQTLGQGPEFLTYFQNEAQLEKSRLLSDRFSAERPKGSFSTLEIQRTEQGDSAMYLCASSFRPPPNEQFFGPGTRLTVL.

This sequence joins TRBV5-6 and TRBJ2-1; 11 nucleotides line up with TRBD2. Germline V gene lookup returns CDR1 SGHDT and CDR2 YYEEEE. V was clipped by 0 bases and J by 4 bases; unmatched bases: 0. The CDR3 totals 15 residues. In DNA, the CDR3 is TGTGCCAGCAGCTTGGTAGCGGGGGGGTACAATGAGCAGTTCTTC. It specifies CASSLVAGGYNEQFF. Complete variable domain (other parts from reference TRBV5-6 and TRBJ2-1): DAGVTQSPTHLIKTRGQQVTLRCSPKSGHDTVSWYQQALGQGPQFIFQYYEEEERQRGNFPDRFSGHQFPNYSSELNVNALLLGDSALYLCASSLVAGGYNEQFFGPGTRLTVL.

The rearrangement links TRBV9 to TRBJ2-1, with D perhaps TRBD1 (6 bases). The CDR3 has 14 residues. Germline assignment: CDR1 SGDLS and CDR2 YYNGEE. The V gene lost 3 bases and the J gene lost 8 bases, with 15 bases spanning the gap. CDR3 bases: TGTGCCAGCAGCGGAGCCCGTTCAGGGGATGAGCAGTTCTTC. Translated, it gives CASSGARSGDEQFF.

The CDR3 is CASSEGLISHEQFF. CDR3 coding DNA: TGTGCCAGCAGCGAGGGACTTATCTCGCATGAGCAGTTCTTC. V gene TRBV9 combines with J gene TRBJ2-1; D might be TRBD2 (6 bases). The V gene's germline CDR1 is SGDLS and CDR2 YYNGEE. The CDR3 runs 14 residues. V was shortened by 3 bases and J by 8 bases, with 15 bases between the two germline ends.

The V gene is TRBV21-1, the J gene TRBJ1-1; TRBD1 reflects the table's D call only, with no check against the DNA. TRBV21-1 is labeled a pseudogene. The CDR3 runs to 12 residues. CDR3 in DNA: TGTGCCAGCAGCAATCAGTACACTGAAGCTTTCTTT. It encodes CASSNQYTEAFF.

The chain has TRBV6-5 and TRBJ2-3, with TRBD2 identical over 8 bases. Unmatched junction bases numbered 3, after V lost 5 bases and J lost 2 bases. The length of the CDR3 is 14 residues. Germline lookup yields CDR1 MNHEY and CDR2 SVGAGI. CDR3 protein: CASSRAGVTDTQYF. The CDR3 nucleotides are TGTGCCAGCAGTAGAGCGGGGGTCACAGATACGCAGTATTTT.